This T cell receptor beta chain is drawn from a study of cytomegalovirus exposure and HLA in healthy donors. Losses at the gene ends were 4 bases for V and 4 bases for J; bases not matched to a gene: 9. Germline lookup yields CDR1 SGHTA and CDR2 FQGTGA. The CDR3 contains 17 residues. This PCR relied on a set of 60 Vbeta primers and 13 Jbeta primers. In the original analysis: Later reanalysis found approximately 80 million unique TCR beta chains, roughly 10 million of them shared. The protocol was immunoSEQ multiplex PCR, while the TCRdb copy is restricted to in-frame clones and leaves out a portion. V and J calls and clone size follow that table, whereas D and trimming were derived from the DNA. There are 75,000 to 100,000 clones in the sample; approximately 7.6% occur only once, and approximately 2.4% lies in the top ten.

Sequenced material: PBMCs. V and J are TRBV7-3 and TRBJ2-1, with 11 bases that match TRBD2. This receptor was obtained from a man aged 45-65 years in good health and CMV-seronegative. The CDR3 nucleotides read TGTGCCAGCAGCTACCTTAGCGGGAGGGCCAGATACAATGAGCAGTTCTTC. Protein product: CASSYLSGRARYNEQFF.